This T cell receptor beta chain was recovered during a study of cytotoxic CD8 clonotypes in ibrutinib-treated CLL. About the research overall: Responses: around 24 partial, 2 complete; after median around 70 months, approximately 14 stayed remitted, around 12 progressed. Response samples followed a median 12 months of treatment, range 6 to 36.

Note on this clone: Antigen unknown.

As input for TCR beta libraries, around 2 micrograms of genomic DNA came from cryopreserved PBMCs. Study-wide results and limits: The study found baseline clonality above age-matched healthy donors, tracking circulating CD8+ T-cell counts.

Produced via immunoSEQ multiplex PCR; TCRdb's table is partial and in-frame only. Among roughly 250,000 clones listed, about three quarters were seen once. The ends lost 2 bases at V and 2 bases at J; junction bases unmatched: 4. Germline CDR1 reads MNHEY; CDR2 reads SVGAGI. The CDR3 totals 15 residues. The clonotype comes from a human donor with chronic lymphocytic leukemia. The sample in question was PBMCs, obtained after 24 months of ibrutinib treatment. The genes are TRBV6-5 and TRBJ2-7; 9 bases are a match to TRBD1. The CDR3 nucleotides read TGTGCCAGCAGTTACGGGAGGACAGGGGCCTACGAGCAGTACTTC. Translating it yields CASSYGRTGAYEQYF.